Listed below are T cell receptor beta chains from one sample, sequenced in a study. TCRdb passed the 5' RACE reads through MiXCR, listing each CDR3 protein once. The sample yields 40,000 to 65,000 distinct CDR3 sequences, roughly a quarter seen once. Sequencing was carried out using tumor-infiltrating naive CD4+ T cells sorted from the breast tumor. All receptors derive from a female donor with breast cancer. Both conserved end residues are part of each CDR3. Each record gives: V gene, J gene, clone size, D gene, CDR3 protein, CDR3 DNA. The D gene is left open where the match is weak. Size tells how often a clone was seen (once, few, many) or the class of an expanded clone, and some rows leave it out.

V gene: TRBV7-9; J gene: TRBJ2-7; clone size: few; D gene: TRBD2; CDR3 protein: CASSLVGVSGSYEQYF; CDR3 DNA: TGTGCCAGCAGCTTAGTTGGTGTTAGCGGGAGCTACGAGCAGTACTTC
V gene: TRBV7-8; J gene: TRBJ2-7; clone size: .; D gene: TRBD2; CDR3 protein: CASSFSSGGTYEQYF; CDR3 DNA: TGTGCCAGCAGCTTTTCTAGCGGGGGGACCTACGAGCAGTACTTC
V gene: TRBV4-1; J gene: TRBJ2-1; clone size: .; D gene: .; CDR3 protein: CASSQIFLATNNEQFF; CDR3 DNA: TGCGCCAGCAGCCAGATTTTCCTTGCGACGAACAATGAGCAGTTCTTC
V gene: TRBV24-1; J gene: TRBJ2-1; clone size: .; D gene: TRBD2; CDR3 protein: CATSKRGGLEQFF; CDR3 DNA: TGTGCCACCAGTAAGCGGGGTGGGTTGGAGCAGTTCTTC
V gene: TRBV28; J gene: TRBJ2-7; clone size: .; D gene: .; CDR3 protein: CASSITGYEQYF; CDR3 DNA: TGTGCCAGCAGTATAACAGGATACGAGCAGTACTTC
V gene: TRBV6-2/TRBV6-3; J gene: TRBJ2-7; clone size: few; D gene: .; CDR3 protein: CASSNRYEQYF; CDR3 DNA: TGTGCCAGCAGTAACCGCTACGAGCAGTACTTC
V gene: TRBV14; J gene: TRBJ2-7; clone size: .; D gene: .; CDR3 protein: CASSQEFDIRADLRITYEQYF; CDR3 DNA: TGTGCCAGCAGCCAAGAATTCGATATCAGGGCCGACTTACGGATCACCTACGAGCAGTACTTC
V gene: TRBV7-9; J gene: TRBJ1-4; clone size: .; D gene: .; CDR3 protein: CASSPRRGGSGATNEKLFF; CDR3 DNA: TGTGCCAGCAGCCCCAGGCGGGGAGGGTCAGGAGCAACTAATGAAAAACTGTTTTTT
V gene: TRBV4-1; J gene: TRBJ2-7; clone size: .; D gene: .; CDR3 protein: CASSQVGARYEQYF; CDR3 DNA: TGCGCCAGCAGCCAAGTAGGGGCCCGCTACGAGCAGTACTTC
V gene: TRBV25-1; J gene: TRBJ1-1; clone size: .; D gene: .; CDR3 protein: CASQDSHTEAFF; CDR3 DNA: TGTGCCAGCCAGGACAGTCACACTGAAGCTTTCTTT
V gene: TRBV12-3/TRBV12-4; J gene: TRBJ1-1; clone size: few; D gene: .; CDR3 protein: CASSRGGGLSEAFF; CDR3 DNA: TGTGCCAGCAGTCGCGGGGGGGGTTTGTCTGAAGCTTTCTTT
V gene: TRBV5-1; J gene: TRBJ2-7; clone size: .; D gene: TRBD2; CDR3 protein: CASSLDGSGRSRSYEQYF; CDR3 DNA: TGCGCCAGCAGCTTGGATGGTAGCGGGAGGTCGAGGTCCTACGAGCAGTACTTC
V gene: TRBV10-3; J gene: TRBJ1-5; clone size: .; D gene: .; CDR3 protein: CAIGSGQSNQPQHF; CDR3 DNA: TGTGCCATCGGGAGTGGACAGAGCAATCAGCCCCAGCATTTT
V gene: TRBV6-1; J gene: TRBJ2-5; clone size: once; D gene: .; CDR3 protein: CASREVGRETQYF; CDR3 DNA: TGTGCCAGCAGGGAAGTTGGGAGGGAGACCCAGTACTTC
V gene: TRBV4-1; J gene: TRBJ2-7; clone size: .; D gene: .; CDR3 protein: CASSRLQGTYEQYF; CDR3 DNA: TGCGCCAGCAGCCGGCTTCAGGGGACCTACGAGCAGTACTTC
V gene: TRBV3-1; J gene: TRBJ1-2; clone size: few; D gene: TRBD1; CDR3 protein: CASSHAGTGVDGYTF; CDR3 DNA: TGTGCCAGCAGCCACGCCGGGACAGGGGTGGATGGCTACACCTTC
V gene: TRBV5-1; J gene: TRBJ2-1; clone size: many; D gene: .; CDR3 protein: CASSLEGSGLNNEQFF; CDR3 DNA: TGCGCCAGCAGCTTGGAAGGTAGCGGCCTTAACAATGAGCAGTTCTTC
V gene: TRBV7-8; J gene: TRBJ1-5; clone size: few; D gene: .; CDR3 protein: CASRRQGSNQPQHF; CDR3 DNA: TGTGCCAGCAGACGTCAGGGAAGCAATCAGCCCCAGCATTTT
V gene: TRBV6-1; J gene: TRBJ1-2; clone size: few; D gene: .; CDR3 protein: CASSEYHKIPRRDGYTF; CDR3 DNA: TGTGCCAGCAGTGAATATCACAAGATCCCTCGTAGGGATGGCTACACCTTC
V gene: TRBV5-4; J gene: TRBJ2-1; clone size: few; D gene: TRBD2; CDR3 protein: CASSPRTSGRSSYNEQFF; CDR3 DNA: TGTGCCAGCAGCCCGAGGACTAGCGGGAGAAGCTCCTACAATGAGCAGTTCTTC
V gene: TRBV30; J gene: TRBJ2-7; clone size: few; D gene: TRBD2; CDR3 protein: CAWSVFGGVYEQYF; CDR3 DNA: TGTGCCTGGAGTGTCTTCGGGGGGGTGTACGAGCAGTACTTC
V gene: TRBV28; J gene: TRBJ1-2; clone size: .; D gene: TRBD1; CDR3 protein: CASSFSTGCFGYGYTF; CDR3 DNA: TGTGCCAGCAGTTTCTCGACAGGGTGCTTTGGCTATGGCTACACCTTC
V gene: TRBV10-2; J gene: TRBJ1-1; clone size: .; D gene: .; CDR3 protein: CASSRDTYTEAFF; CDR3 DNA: TGCGCCAGCAGCAGGGACACTTACACTGAAGCTTTCTTT
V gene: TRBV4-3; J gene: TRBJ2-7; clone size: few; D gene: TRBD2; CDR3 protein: CASSQDRGGLKQYF; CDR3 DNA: TGCGCCAGCAGCCAAGATCGCGGGGGTCTTAAGCAGTACTTC
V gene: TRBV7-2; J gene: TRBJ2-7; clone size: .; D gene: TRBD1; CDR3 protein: CASSPTGSSYEQYF; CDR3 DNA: TGTGCCAGCAGCCCGACAGGGTCATCCTACGAGCAGTACTTC
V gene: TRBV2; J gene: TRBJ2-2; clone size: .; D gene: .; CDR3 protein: CASSVRRGTGELLF; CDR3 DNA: TGTGCCAGCAGTGTTAGGAGAGGGACCGGGGAGCTGCTTTTT
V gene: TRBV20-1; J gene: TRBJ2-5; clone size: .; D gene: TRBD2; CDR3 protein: CSAIAASGQETQYF; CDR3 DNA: TGCAGTGCCATCGCGGCTAGCGGCCAAGAGACCCAGTACTTC
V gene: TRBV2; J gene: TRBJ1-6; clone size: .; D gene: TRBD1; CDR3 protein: CASSSDRVNSPLHF; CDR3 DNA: TGTGCCAGCAGCTCCGACAGGGTTAATTCACCCCTCCACTTT
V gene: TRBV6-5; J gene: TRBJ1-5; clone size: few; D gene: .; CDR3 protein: CASSRTAYSNQPQHF; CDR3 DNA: TGTGCCAGCAGTAGGACAGCTTATAGCAATCAGCCCCAGCATTTT
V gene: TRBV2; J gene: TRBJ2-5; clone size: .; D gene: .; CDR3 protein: CASRFSWGGETQYF; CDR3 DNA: TGTGCCAGCCGTTTTTCGTGGGGCGGAGAGACCCAGTACTTC
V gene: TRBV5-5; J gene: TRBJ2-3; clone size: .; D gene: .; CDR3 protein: CASDQADTQYF; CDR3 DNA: TGTGCCAGTGACCAGGCGGATACGCAGTATTTT
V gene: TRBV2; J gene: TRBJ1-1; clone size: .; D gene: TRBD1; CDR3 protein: CASSGDSLRAFF; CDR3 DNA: TGTGCCAGCAGCGGGGACAGCCTTAGGGCTTTCTTT
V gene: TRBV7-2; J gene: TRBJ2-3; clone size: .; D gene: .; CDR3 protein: CASSLGSGDTQYF; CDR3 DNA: TGTGCCAGCAGCTTAGGATCGGGAGATACGCAGTATTTT
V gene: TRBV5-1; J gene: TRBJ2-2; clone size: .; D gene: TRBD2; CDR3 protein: CASSPGTTTTGELFF; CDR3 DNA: TGCGCCAGCAGCCCGGGGACTACGACCACCGGGGAGCTGTTTTTT
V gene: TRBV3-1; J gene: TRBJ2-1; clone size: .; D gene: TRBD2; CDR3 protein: CASSSLAGDNEQFF; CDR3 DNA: TGTGCCAGCAGCTCACTAGCGGGAGACAATGAGCAGTTCTTC
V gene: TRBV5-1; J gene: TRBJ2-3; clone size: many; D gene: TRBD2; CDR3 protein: CASSLDSGSTDTQYF; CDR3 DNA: TGCGCCAGCAGCTTGGATAGCGGGAGCACAGATACGCAGTATTTT
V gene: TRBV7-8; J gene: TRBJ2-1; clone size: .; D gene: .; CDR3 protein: CASSVVGSGFYNGQFF; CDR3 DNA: TGTGCCAGCAGTGTAGTAGGTAGCGGATTCTACAATGGGCAGTTCTTC
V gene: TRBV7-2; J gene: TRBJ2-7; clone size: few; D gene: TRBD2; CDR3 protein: CASSPRILAASYEQYF; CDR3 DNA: TGTGCCAGCAGCCCGAGGATTCTAGCGGCATCCTACGAGCAGTACTTC
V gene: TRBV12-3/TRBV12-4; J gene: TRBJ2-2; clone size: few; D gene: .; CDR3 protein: CASRQGWTGELFF; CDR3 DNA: TGTGCCAGCAGGCAGGGGTGGACCGGGGAGCTGTTTTTT
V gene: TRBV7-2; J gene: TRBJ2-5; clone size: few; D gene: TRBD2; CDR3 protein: CASSLGAGGGFGTQYF; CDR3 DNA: TGTGCCAGCAGCTTAGGAGCGGGAGGAGGGTTCGGGACCCAGTACTTC
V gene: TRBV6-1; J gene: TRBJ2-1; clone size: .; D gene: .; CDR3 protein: CASSEAAGRKFF; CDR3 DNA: TGTGCCAGCAGTGAAGCGGCGGGAAGGAAGTTCTTC
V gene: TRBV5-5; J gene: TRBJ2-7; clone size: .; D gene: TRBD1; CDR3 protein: CASSLGIPGQGSYEQYF; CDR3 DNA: TGTGCCAGCAGCCTAGGGATTCCGGGACAGGGATCCTACGAGCAGTACTTC
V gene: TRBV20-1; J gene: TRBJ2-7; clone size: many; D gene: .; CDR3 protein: CSARRQGAHSYEQYF; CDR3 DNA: TGCAGTGCTAGAAGGCAGGGCGCCCACTCCTACGAGCAGTACTTC
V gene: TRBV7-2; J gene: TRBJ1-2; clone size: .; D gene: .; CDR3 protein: CASSSARQGYGGYTF; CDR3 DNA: TGTGCCAGCAGCTCCGCGCGGCAGGGGTATGGTGGCTACACCTTC
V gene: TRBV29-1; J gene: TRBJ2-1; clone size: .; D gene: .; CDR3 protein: CSVANYNEQFF; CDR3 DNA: TGCAGCGTTGCAAACTACAATGAGCAGTTCTTC
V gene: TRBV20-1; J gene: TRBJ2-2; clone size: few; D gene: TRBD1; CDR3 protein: CSAIGRGGTGALFF; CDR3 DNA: TGCAGTGCTATAGGACGAGGGGGCACCGGGGCGCTGTTTTTT
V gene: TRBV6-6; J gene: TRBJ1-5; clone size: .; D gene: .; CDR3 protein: CASKPGAGNQPQHF; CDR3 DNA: TGTGCCAGCAAACCGGGGGCAGGTAATCAGCCCCAGCATTTT
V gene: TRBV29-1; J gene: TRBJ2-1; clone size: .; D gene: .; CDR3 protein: CSVAGLGVRYNEQFF; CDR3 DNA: TGCAGCGTTGCAGGGTTAGGTGTCCGTTACAATGAGCAGTTCTTC
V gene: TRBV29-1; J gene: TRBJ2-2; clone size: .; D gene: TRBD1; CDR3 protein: CSVEAGTGQNTGELVF; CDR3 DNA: TGCAGCGTTGAGGCAGGGACAGGGCAGAACACCGGGGAGCTGGTTTTT
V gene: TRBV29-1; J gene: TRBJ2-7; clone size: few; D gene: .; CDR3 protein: CSVESSYEQYF; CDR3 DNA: TGCAGCGTTGAATCTAGCTACGAGCAGTACTTC
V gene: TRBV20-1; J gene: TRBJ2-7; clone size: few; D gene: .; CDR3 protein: CSPEGEGLHEQYF; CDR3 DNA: TGCAGCCCGGAGGGGGAGGGCCTCCACGAGCAGTACTTC